This TCR beta chain derives from a study of T-cell reconstitution after alpha-beta-depleted transplantation in children. Notes on the study in general: By about two months after transplant, alpha-beta T cells reportedly arose from several hundred graft clones that had expanded. A year post-transplant, T-cell counts and diversity derived mostly from newly produced T cells. Some patients' high day-60 TCRbeta diversity was traced to surviving recipient T cells and thymic progenitors.

For TCRbeta, the library was prepared with unique molecular identifiers. From the PCR reads, TCRdb called clonotypes with MiXCR, one entry per CDR3 protein. The sample carries about 110,000 distinct CDR3 sequences, about a tenth recorded once. Concerning this clonotype: The antigen is unknown.

Trimming took 8 bases from V and 5 from J; bases not matched to a gene: 14. Looked up from germline, CDR1 is SGHTA and CDR2 is FQGTGA. The CDR3 length is 16 residues. This specimen was PBMCs, taken before TCRalphabeta/CD19-depleted stem cell transplant. This sequence originates from a boy under 10 years old with acute lymphoblastic leukemia, due to receive a stem cell transplant. The rearrangement links TRBV7-3 to TRBJ2-1; 8 bases fit TRBD2. In DNA, the CDR3 is TGTGCCAGCTCCGGCGGAGCGGGAGTTCGCCACAATGAGCAGTTCTTC. This encodes CASSGGAGVRHNEQFF. Combining the CDR3 with reference TRBV7-3 and TRBJ2-1 gives the whole variable domain GAGVSQTPSNKVTEKGKYVELRCDPISGHTALYWYRQSLGQGPEFLIYFQGTGAADDSGLPNDRFFAVRPEGSVSTLKIQRTERGDSAVYLCASSGGAGVRHNEQFFGPGTRLTVL.